This TCR beta chain was observed in a study of T cell responses to AZD1222 COVID-19 vaccine. Study-level points and caveats: White British people made up most donors, females outnumbered males, and clonal diversity was possibly underestimated. Regions 160-218 and 743-854 dominated among vaccine-associated CD4 TCRs spanning spike. Repertoire sampling happened only post peak T cell response.

The germline CDR1 and CDR2 sequences are LNHDA and SQIVND (reference sequence). This CDR3 comprises 14 residues. The V gene lost 4 bases and the J gene lost 0 bases, with 7 bases spanning the gap. Libraries were prepared by immunoSEQ multiplex PCR; TCRdb keeps only in-frame clonotypes and omits some of them. In the table there are some 150,000 clones, approximately 86% of which are singletons. With regard to this clone: Its antigen is not identified.

The clonotype comes from an adult in good health. V usage is TRBV19 and J usage is TRBJ1-3; D gene uncertain. The material sequenced was peripheral blood, taken on day 0 of AZD1222 vaccination. Written as DNA, the CDR3 is TGTGCCAGTAGTAAAGCGGACTCTGGAAACACCATATATTTT. Encoded protein: CASSKADSGNTIYF.